These T cell receptor beta chains were read from a single sample in a study of T cell responses to AZD1222 COVID-19 vaccine. Data came from immunoSEQ multiplex PCR; TCRdb stores just in-frame clones and leaves some out. The table lists 240,000 or so clones, approximately 95% of them singletons. The sequences come from peripheral blood, collected on day 0 of AZD1222 vaccination. The receptor source for this set is an adult in good health. Both conserved end residues are part of each CDR3. Each record gives: clone size, J gene, V gene, D gene, CDR3 protein, CDR3 DNA. The D gene is left open where the match is weak. For some rows the clone size is stated as once, few or many, or as a class when expanded; others skip it.

>NA|TRBJ1-1|TRBV6-5|NA
CASSLGQKNTEAFF
TGTGCCAGCAGCTTGGGACAAAAGAACACTGAAGCTTTCTTT
>NA|TRBJ2-7|TRBV5-6|TRBD2
CASSLGIAGGSYEQYF
TGTGCCAGCAGCTTGGGAATAGCGGGAGGCTCCTACGAGCAGTACTTC
>NA|TRBJ2-2|TRBV18|NA
CASSAQGSVTGELFF
TGTGCCAGCTCAGCCCAGGGGAGCGTCACCGGGGAGCTGTTTTTT
>NA|TRBJ1-2|TRBV28|NA
CAILRTGLGLTYGYTF
TGTGCCATCCTCCGGACGGGTTTGGGCCTTACCTATGGCTACACCTTC
>NA|TRBJ2-7|TRBV27|TRBD1
CASRRQGAGEQYF
TGTGCCAGCAGGCGACAGGGGGCGGGAGAGCAGTACTTC
>NA|TRBJ1-1|TRBV9|NA
CASSVVFHTEAFF
TGTGCCAGCAGCGTAGTCTTCCACACTGAAGCTTTCTTT
>NA|TRBJ1-6|TRBV5-4|TRBD1
CASSLAEDRSPLHF
TGTGCCAGCAGCTTGGCTGAGGACAGGTCGCCCCTCCACTTT
>NA|TRBJ1-1|TRBV6-5|TRBD1
CASRRTGMNTEAFF
TGTGCCAGCAGAAGGACAGGGATGAACACTGAAGCTTTCTTT
>NA|TRBJ2-7|TRBV28|NA
CASAHYEQYF
TGTGCCAGTGCTCACTACGAGCAGTACTTC
>NA|TRBJ2-1|TRBV9|TRBD2
CASSGSSGGSYNEQFF
TGTGCCAGCAGCGGTTCAAGCGGGGGATCCTACAATGAGCAGTTCTTC
>once|TRBJ2-7|TRBV28|TRBD1
CASSRDRGHEQYF
TGTGCCAGCAGTCGGGACAGGGGACACGAGCAGTACTTC
>NA|TRBJ1-1|TRBV27|NA
CASSLRARGTEAFF
TGTGCCAGCAGTTTGCGGGCGCGCGGCACTGAAGCTTTCTTT
>NA|TRBJ1-5|TRBV19|NA
CASSIAGTSDQPQHF
TGTGCCAGTAGTATCGCAGGGACTAGCGATCAGCCCCAGCATTTT
>few|TRBJ1-1|TRBV2|NA
CASSVGGGNTEAFF
TGTGCCAGCAGTGTGGGCGGGGGGAACACTGAAGCTTTCTTT
>NA|TRBJ1-2|TRBV2|NA
CASSEAQQTGYTF
TGTGCCAGCAGTGAAGCGCAGCAGACCGGCTACACCTTC
>NA|TRBJ1-4|TRBV6-5|NA
CASSYSTGLRGKLFF
TGTGCCAGCAGTTATTCGACGGGGTTAAGGGGGAAACTGTTTTTT
>NA|TRBJ2-1|TRBV20-1|NA
CSASGVSSYNEQFF
TGCAGTGCTAGTGGGGTGAGCTCCTACAATGAGCAGTTCTTC
>NA|TRBJ1-1|TRBV19|NA
CASSIGGKGLDTEAFF
TGTGCCAGTAGTATAGGGGGGAAGGGCCTGGACACTGAAGCTTTCTTT
>NA|TRBJ2-1|TRBV5-5|NA
CASSPFRWRERGTYNEQFF
TGTGCCAGCAGCCCGTTCCGGTGGCGCGAAAGGGGCACCTACAATGAGCAGTTCTTC
>NA|TRBJ2-3|TRBV3-1/TRBV3-2|NA
CASKAERRTDTQYF
TGTGCCAGCAAAGCGGAGAGACGCACAGATACGCAGTATTTT
>NA|TRBJ2-7|TRBV28|NA
CASTISRDWSSYEQYF
TGTGCCAGCACCATCAGCAGGGACTGGAGCTCCTACGAGCAGTACTTC
>NA|TRBJ2-7|TRBV19|TRBD2
CASRAAGVAEQYF
TGTGCCAGTAGGGCGGCGGGGGTCGCCGAGCAGTACTTC
>NA|TRBJ1-4|TRBV6-2/TRBV6-3|TRBD1
CASSSPRQGHEKLFF
TGTGCCAGCAGTTCGCCTCGACAGGGGCATGAAAAACTGTTTTTT
>once|TRBJ1-3|TRBV7-9|TRBD1
CASSFGTGPSSGNTIYF
TGTGCCAGCAGCTTCGGGACAGGACCAAGCTCTGGAAACACCATATATTTT
>NA|TRBJ2-5|TRBV5-1|TRBD1
CASSITGGPTKETQYF
TGCGCCAGCAGCATCACAGGGGGCCCAACTAAGGAGACCCAGTACTTC
>once|TRBJ1-6|TRBV18|TRBD1
CASSPSGQVNNSPLHF
TGTGCCAGCTCACCCAGCGGACAGGTCAATAATTCACCCCTCCACTTT
>NA|TRBJ2-5|TRBV7-2|NA
CASSLGVAAPLKTQYF
TGTGCCAGCAGCTTGGGGGTAGCGGCCCCCTTGAAGACCCAGTACTTC
>NA|TRBJ2-3|TRBV12-3/TRBV12-4|TRBD1
CAQDRGRDTQYF
TGTGCCCAGGACAGGGGAAGGGATACGCAGTATTTT
>NA|TRBJ2-7|TRBV27|NA
CASGRTRSSYEQYF
TGTGCCAGCGGCCGGACGAGGAGCTCCTACGAGCAGTACTTC